The 27 T cell receptor beta chains below all came from one sample that was sequenced in a study of blood T cell repertoires in COVID-19. The method was immunoSEQ multiplex PCR; TCRdb's version includes in-frame clones alone and lacks a portion of them. The sample consists of roughly 150,000 clones, 87% of them appearing once. Sequencing was performed on peripheral blood. All receptors come from a human donor in a cohort sampled during active COVID-19.

Here the CDR3 reads CASSHQTGSEAFF. The CDR3 DNA follows: TGCGCCAGCAGTCATCAGACAGGTAGTGAAGCTTTCTTT. The rearrangement links TRBV23-1 to TRBJ1-1; TRBD1 might be the D (6 bases). TRBV23-1 is given ORF status, its function remaining uncertain. This CDR3 contains 13 residues. The ends were cut back, 3 bases at V and 7 bases at J, with 12 bases in the middle.

The chain is built from TRBV7-2 and TRBJ2-1; 10 nucleotides agree with TRBD2. The junction had 11 bases not matched to a gene; V was cut back by 3 bases and J by 9 bases. The CDR3 has 16 amino acids. From germline, CDR1 is SGHTA and CDR2 FQGNSA. The CDR3 loop is CASSFPRERGGGEQFF. The CDR3 bases are TGTGCCAGCAGCTTCCCCAGGGAGCGGGGGGGAGGTGAGCAGTTCTTC.

This chain links TRBV6-2 or TRBV6-3 with TRBJ1-5; 7 bases agree with TRBD1. This CDR3 contains 15 residues. CDR1 is MNHEY and CDR2 is SVGEGT in the germline V gene. Trimming removed 0 bases from V and 6 bases from J; junction bases left unmatched: 5. The CDR3 DNA reads TGTGCCAGCAGTTACTCCGACAGGGCAACTCAGCCCCAGCATTTT. Its protein product is CASSYSDRATQPQHF.

The chain employs TRBV28 and TRBJ2-7; TRBD1 matches 9 bases. The length of the CDR3 is 16 residues. V dropped 1 base and J dropped 7; count of bases not matched to a gene: 11. Germline loops: CDR1 MDHEN, CDR2 SYDVKM. DNA of the CDR3: TGTGCCAGCAGTTTATTTAGCGGACAGGGGTTTCGGGAGCAGTACTTC. Amino acid sequence: CASSLFSGQGFREQYF.

This clone was found a few times. The chain combines TRBV7-9 with TRBJ1-4, with 9 bases that match TRBD1. V dropped 5 bases and J dropped 8; count of bases not matched to a gene: 12. This CDR3 region has 16 residues. Per germline, CDR1 SEHNR and CDR2 FQNEAQ (reference sequence). CDR3: CASSAVAGTGKEKLFF. DNA of the CDR3: TGTGCCAGCAGCGCAGTGGCCGGGACAGGGAAAGAAAAACTGTTTTTT.

The chain joins TRBV12-1 to TRBJ2-7; no check of the table's D call, TRBD2, against the DNA was made. TRBV12-1 is noted as a pseudogene. The CDR3 totals 16 residues. As DNA, the CDR3 is TGTGCCAGCAGCATCGGGACTAGCGGGGACTCCTACGAGCAGTACTTC. Protein sequence: CASSIGTSGDSYEQYF.

This clone turned up a few times. The V and J genes are TRBV19 and TRBJ1-2, with D tentatively TRBD1 (6 bases). CDR1 is LNHDA, CDR2 SQIVND, per germline (reference sequence). V lost 4 bases and J 8 bases, leaving 20 bases between the germline ends. The CDR3 sequence is 15 residues long. The CDR3 here is CASSRRDAGARGYTF. In DNA, the CDR3 is TGTGCCAGTAGTAGGAGGGACGCGGGGGCCAGGGGCTACACCTTC.

The rearrangement links TRBV15 to TRBJ1-2, with D perhaps TRBD1 (5 bases). The V gene lost 0 bases and the J gene lost 4 bases, with 9 bases spanning the gap. This CDR3 has 14 residues. Germline V gene data show CDR1 as LNHNV and CDR2 as YYDKDF (reference sequence). This CDR3 is CATSRDQGGYGYTF. The CDR3 DNA follows: TGTGCCACCAGCAGAGATCAGGGCGGCTATGGCTACACCTTC.

The chain uses TRBV6-2 or TRBV6-3 and TRBJ2-7; maybe TRBD1 (5 bases). The CDR3 sequence is 17 residues long. V was cut by 0 bases and J by 4 bases, with 19 bases left in between. Germline assignment: CDR1 MNHEY and CDR2 SVGEGT. CDR3 protein: CASSYSRGTEGVYEQYF. For the CDR3, the DNA is TGTGCCAGCAGTTACTCGAGAGGAACCGAAGGGGTGTACGAGCAGTACTTC.

The J gene is TRBJ2-2, the V gene TRBV7-3, with a possible D match to TRBD1 (6 bases). Germline values: CDR1 SGHTA, CDR2 FQGTGA. The CDR3 runs to 15 residues. Trimming removed 2 bases at V and 5 bases at J, with 12 bases between. CDR3 loop: CASSLGGRATGELFF. CDR3 DNA: TGTGCCAGCAGCTTAGGGGGCAGGGCTACCGGGGAGCTGTTTTTT. The full variable domain, its missing parts supplied by reference TRBV7-3 and TRBJ2-2, is GAGVSQTPSNKVTEKGKYVELRCDPISGHTALYWYRQSLGQGPEFLIYFQGTGAADDSGLPNDRFFAVRPEGSVSTLKIQRTERGDSAVYLCASSLGGRATGELFFGEGSRLTVL.

CDR3 in amino acids: CASSSSRLAGVGNEQFF. In nucleotides, the CDR3 is TGTGCCAGCAGCTCCTCTCGACTAGCGGGAGTGGGGAATGAGCAGTTCTTC. The chain combines TRBV7-8 with TRBJ2-1; 12 bases map to TRBD2. CDR1 and CDR2 from the germline V gene are SGHVS and FQNEAQ. The CDR3 length is 17 residues. The V gene end was trimmed by 4 bases and the J gene end by 7 bases; junction bases not matched to a gene: 11.

The CDR3 protein is CASRRDMSHNQPQHF. The CDR3 region has the DNA TGTGCCAGCAGAAGGGACATGAGTCACAATCAGCCCCAGCATTTT. V gene TRBV28 combines with J gene TRBJ1-5; TRBD1 is a possible D gene (6 bases). Trimming removed 6 bases at V and 3 bases at J, with 15 bases between. Germline CDR1 is MDHEN and CDR2 is SYDVKM. CDR3 length equals 15 residues.

The rearrangement uses TRBV3-1 (or the pseudogene TRBV3-2) and TRBJ1-3; unclear D gene. Germline V gives CDR1 LGHDT, CDR2 YNNKEL (reference sequence). The CDR3 is 14 amino acids. The V gene lost 5 bases and the J gene lost 4 bases, with 12 bases spanning the gap. CDR3 bases: TGTGCCAGCAGCTCTCTTCCGGAGGGAAACACCATATATTTT. This translates into CASSSLPEGNTIYF.

This clone was observed a single time. The V call is TRBV18, the J call TRBJ1-2; D is ambiguous. Germline lookup yields CDR1 KGHSH and CDR2 LQKENI. The CDR3 has 16 amino acids. The V end was cut by 4 bases, the J end by 2 bases, with 17 bases between. CDR3 coding DNA: TGTGCCAGCTCACGACTTTTGGGAGGGTCCAACTATGGCTACACCTTC. Its protein product is CASSRLLGGSNYGYTF.

V and J are TRBV27 and TRBJ1-1; TRBD1 matches 10 bases. CDR3 size: 13 residues. The V gene's germline CDR1 is MNHEY and CDR2 SMNVEV (reference sequence). With 1 base clipped from V and 9 bases from J, the junction kept 2 bases outside the gene matches. The CDR3 sequence is CASSLWTGGQAFF. Written as DNA, the CDR3 is TGTGCCAGCAGTTTATGGACAGGGGGACAAGCTTTCTTT.

This chain links TRBV29-1 with TRBJ2-7, with 10 bases matching TRBD2. From germline, CDR1 is SQVTM and CDR2 ANQGSEA. The CDR3 runs to 15 residues. After removal of 1 base from V and 2 bases from J, the junction contained 5 bases not matched to a gene. The CDR3 is CSVEVWTSGPYEQYF. The CDR3 nucleotides are TGCAGCGTTGAAGTATGGACTAGCGGCCCCTACGAGCAGTACTTC.

The genes are TRBV28 and TRBJ1-5; tentatively, D is TRBD1 (6 bases). V shed 9 bases and J shed 6 bases, with 18 bases lying between them. CDR1 is MDHEN and CDR2 is SYDVKM in the germline V gene. The CDR3 totals 14 residues. Here the CDR3 DNA reads TGTGCCAGTGGTGACAGGCTAGACGCTCAGCCCCAGCATTTT. This encodes CASGDRLDAQPQHF. The whole variable domain, remainder taken from reference TRBV28 and TRBJ1-5, is DVKVTQSSRYLVKRTGEKVFLECVQDMDHENMFWYRQDPGLGLRLIYFSYDVKMKEKGDIPEGYSVSREKKERFSLILESASTNQTSMYLCASGDRLDAQPQHFGDGTRLSIL.

This CDR3 reads CASSAGGQFTEAFF. CDR3 DNA sequence: TGTGCCAGCAGCGCTGGGGGACAGTTCACTGAAGCTTTCTTT. This rearrangement joins TRBV9 to TRBJ1-1, with 7 bases lining up with TRBD1. Germline values: CDR1 SGDLS, CDR2 YYNGEE. With V trimmed by 3 bases and J by 4 bases, 6 bases remained unmatched. The CDR3 runs to 14 residues.

The chain joins TRBV7-9 to TRBJ2-2; the D is unclear. Germline CDR1 is SEHNR and CDR2 is FQNEAQ (reference sequence). This CDR3 has 16 amino acids. Between the trimmed V and J ends, which lost 1 base and 1 base, there was a span of 10 bases. CDR3 in DNA: TGTGCCAGCAGCTTAGGCTGGCAGGAGAACACCGGGGAGCTGTTTTTT. It encodes CASSLGWQENTGELFF.

The gene calls are TRBV20-1 and TRBJ2-1; D unresolved. The CDR3 spans 12 residues. Germline V lookup: CDR1 DFQATT, CDR2 SNEGSKA (reference sequence). V lost 3 bases and J 5 bases, leaving 8 bases between the germline ends. This chain's CDR3 is CSASLQNNEQFF. The CDR3 nucleotides read TGCAGTGCTAGTCTCCAGAACAATGAGCAGTTCTTC.

This rearrangement joins TRBV5-1 to TRBJ2-5; maybe TRBD2 (7 bases). The germline V gene has CDR1 SGHRS and CDR2 YFSETQ. The CDR3 covers 15 residues. V was clipped by 7 bases and J by 3 bases, with 19 bases between them. This CDR3 reads CASSRYAGAEETQYF. The CDR3 DNA is TGCGCCAGCTCAAGGTACGCGGGGGCCGAAGAGACCCAGTACTTC.

The chain employs TRBV18 and TRBJ1-4; no clear D. Germline CDR1 and CDR2: KGHSH and LQKENI. The CDR3 covers 15 residues. Trimming shortened V by 3 bases and J by 0 bases, and 8 bases separated the two germline ends. The CDR3 DNA reads TGTGCCAGCTCACCGCGAGATGCAACTAATGAAAAACTGTTTTTT. It translates to CASSPRDATNEKLFF.

This sequence joins TRBV9 and TRBJ1-3; 10 nucleotides align to TRBD1. CDR3 size: 15 residues. V dropped 3 bases and J dropped 3; count of bases not matched to a gene: 3. Looked up from germline, CDR1 is SGDLS and CDR2 is YYNGEE. CDR3 coding DNA: TGTGCCAGCAGCGGACAGGGGGCGCTTGGAAACACCATATATTTT. Its translation: CASSGQGALGNTIYF.

This clone was detected once. V and J are TRBV7-2 and TRBJ2-3, with D uncertain. Germline lookup yields CDR1 SGHTA and CDR2 FQGNSA. Trimming cost V 3 bases and J 2 bases, with 12 bases left between them. This CDR3 is 15 amino acids long. CDR3 nucleotides: TGTGCCAGCAGCTTGACACGGTCCCCCACAGATACGCAGTATTTT. This gives the protein CASSLTRSPTDTQYF.

This chain links TRBV24-1 with TRBJ2-3; D not certain. The CDR3 totals 14 residues. V lost 0 bases, J lost 1 base, and 4 bases lay in between. Germline lookup yields CDR1 KGHDR and CDR2 SFDVKD. Here the CDR3 reads CATSDLRGTDTQYF. DNA of the CDR3: TGTGCCACCAGTGATTTGCGGGGCACAGATACGCAGTATTTT.

The rearrangement joins TRBV7-2 to TRBJ2-7, with 7 bases matching TRBD2. Unmatched junction bases numbered 7, after V lost 5 bases and J lost 0 bases. The germline V gene has CDR1 SGHTA and CDR2 FQGNSA. The CDR3 totals 15 residues. CDR3 nucleotides: TGTGCCAGCAGCCGTTCGGCTAGCGGCTCCTACGAGCAGTACTTC. Translation: CASSRSASGSYEQYF.

The chain is built from TRBV2 and TRBJ2-7; 8 bases line up with TRBD1. The CDR3 extends over 14 amino acids. Per the germline V gene, CDR1 is SNHLY and CDR2 is FYNNEI. V lost 5 bases to trimming and J lost 5 bases; unmatched junction nucleotides: 8. CDR3 loop: CASSLRQGLDEQYF. The CDR3 coding sequence is TGTGCCAGCAGTTTGCGACAGGGGCTGGACGAGCAGTACTTC.